This is a list of T cell receptor beta chains from one sample in a study of OX40 agonist ivuxolimab in advanced cancers. The protocol was immunoSEQ multiplex PCR, while the TCRdb copy is restricted to in-frame clones and leaves out a portion. The table includes more than 50,000 clones, roughly 84% detected once. This specimen was CD4+ or CD8+ T cells sorted from blood, taken in a trial of the OX40 agonist ivuxolimab. The origin of the receptors is an adult with an advanced solid tumor such as melanoma, head and neck, liver or kidney cancer. Both conserved end residues are part of each CDR3. Fields, in order: clone size, J gene, D gene, V gene, CDR3 protein, CDR3 DNA. The D gene is left open where the match is weak. For some rows the clone size is stated as once, few or many, or as a class when expanded; others skip it.

>.|TRBJ2-3|.|TRBV4-3
CASSQGGPAADTQYF
TGCGCCAGCAGCCAAGGGGGCCCGGCGGCAGATACGCAGTATTTT
>.|TRBJ1-5|.|TRBV10-1
CASSESSQPQHF
TGCGCCAGCAGTGAGTCAAGTCAGCCCCAGCATTTT
>.|TRBJ2-2|.|TRBV19
CASTPRGSGERSTGELFF
TGTGCCAGTACCCCAAGGGGTTCGGGAGAGCGCAGCACCGGGGAGCTGTTTTTT
>.|TRBJ2-1|TRBD1|TRBV4-1
CASSHRQGFDYNEQFF
TGCGCCAGCAGCCACAGACAGGGGTTTGACTACAATGAGCAGTTCTTC
>.|TRBJ1-2|.|TRBV28
CASSLTGGVGYTF
TGTGCCAGCAGTTTGACGGGAGGTGTCGGCTACACCTTC
>.|TRBJ2-4|.|TRBV7-9
CASSRGDGTIQYF
TGTGCCAGCAGCCGAGGGGACGGGACTATTCAGTACTTC
>.|TRBJ1-2|.|TRBV11-2
CASSPPRPGLGNYGYTF
TGTGCCAGCAGCCCACCGCGGCCGGGACTGGGGAACTATGGCTACACCTTC
>.|TRBJ1-2|TRBD1|TRBV28
CASSYHRDRTGYTF
TGTGCCAGCAGTTATCACCGGGACAGGACGGGCTACACCTTC
>once|TRBJ2-1|.|TRBV30
CAWSRQITSSYNEQFF
TGTGCCTGGAGCCGCCAAATAACGTCCTCCTACAATGAGCAGTTCTTC
>few|TRBJ2-5|.|TRBV10-3
CAIGPKGGINQETQYF
TGTGCCATTGGCCCGAAGGGGGGGATCAACCAAGAGACCCAGTACTTC
>.|TRBJ2-3|TRBD2|TRBV4-2
CASSQGTSATDTQYF
TGTGCCAGCAGTCAGGGGACTAGCGCCACAGATACGCAGTATTTT
>.|TRBJ1-2|.|TRBV6-1
CASSDGLGVSSWGYTF
TGTGCCAGCAGTGACGGGCTTGGCGTCTCGTCCTGGGGCTACACCTTC
>.|TRBJ1-1|.|TRBV6-1
CASSEAGNTEAFF
TGTGCCAGCAGTGAAGCTGGGAACACTGAAGCTTTCTTT
>.|TRBJ1-1|.|TRBV5-5
CASSPPEGGTEAFF
TGTGCCAGCAGCCCTCCCGAAGGGGGCACTGAAGCTTTCTTT
>.|TRBJ2-5|TRBD2|TRBV6-5
CASSYSTSGRRETQYF
TGTGCCAGCAGTTACTCGACCAGCGGGAGGCGAGAGACCCAGTACTTC
>.|TRBJ2-2|TRBD1|TRBV5-4
CASRLTGPNTGELFF
TGTGCCAGCAGACTGACAGGGCCGAACACCGGGGAGCTGTTTTTT
>.|TRBJ2-1|.|TRBV6-1
CASSRGSYNEQFF
TGTGCCAGCAGCCGGGGATCCTACAATGAGCAGTTCTTC
>.|TRBJ2-7|.|TRBV28
CASSPLIGIGYEQYF
TGTGCCAGCAGCCCTTTAATAGGCATAGGCTACGAGCAGTACTTC
>.|TRBJ2-2|.|TRBV5-4
CASSPFWGSSGELFF
TGTGCCAGCAGCCCTTTTTGGGGGAGCTCCGGGGAGCTGTTTTTT
>once|TRBJ1-2|.|TRBV6-5
CASRGGESYGYTF
TGTGCCAGCAGGGGGGGTGAATCCTATGGCTACACCTTC
>once|TRBJ2-7|.|TRBV18
CASSPPEAYEQYF
TGTGCCAGCTCACCACCGGAGGCTTACGAGCAGTACTTC
>.|TRBJ2-7|.|TRBV18
CASSPVGSYEQYF
TGTGCCAGCTCACCTGTTGGCTCCTACGAGCAGTACTTC
>.|TRBJ2-7|TRBD1|TRBV11-3
CASSQGQGSYEQYF
TGTGCCAGCAGCCAGGGACAGGGGTCCTACGAGCAGTACTTC
>.|TRBJ1-1|.|TRBV5-1
CASSLEQNTEAFF
TGCGCCAGCAGCTTGGAACAGAACACTGAAGCTTTCTTT
>.|TRBJ1-4|.|TRBV7-9
CASAQGFGEKLFF
TGTGCCAGCGCGCAAGGTTTCGGTGAAAAACTGTTTTTT
>.|TRBJ2-1|TRBD1|TRBV18
CASSPPVPGQGLEQFF
TGTGCCAGCTCACCACCAGTCCCGGGACAGGGTCTTGAGCAGTTCTTC
>once|TRBJ2-5|TRBD2|TRBV27
CASSSNPGLEQETQYF
TGTGCCAGCAGTTCAAACCCGGGACTAGAACAAGAGACCCAGTACTTC
>.|TRBJ2-7|TRBD2|TRBV5-1
CASRRERSYEQYF
TGCGCCAGCAGGCGGGAGAGGTCCTACGAGCAGTACTTC
>.|TRBJ2-6|.|TRBV28
CASTGGDGANVLTF
TGTGCCAGCACCGGGGGCGATGGGGCCAACGTCCTGACTTTC
>.|TRBJ2-5|.|TRBV5-4
CASSSGLLETQYF
TGTGCCAGCAGCTCCGGGCTCTTAGAGACCCAGTACTTC
>.|TRBJ2-1|.|TRBV4-3
CASSQDRSEYNEQFF
TGCGCCAGCAGCCAAGATAGGAGCGAGTACAATGAGCAGTTCTTC
>.|TRBJ2-1|.|TRBV11-3
CASSIRPGPEQFF
TGTGCCAGCAGCATTCGACCGGGTCCGGAGCAGTTCTTC
>.|TRBJ2-7|.|TRBV7-3
CASSLDDSYEQYF
TGTGCCAGCAGCCTTGACGATTCCTACGAGCAGTACTTC
>few|TRBJ2-3|TRBD2|TRBV5-4
CASSSPRLAGVEDTQYF
TGTGCCAGCAGCTCCCCGAGGCTAGCGGGAGTGGAAGATACGCAGTATTTT
>.|TRBJ2-7|.|TRBV5-6
CASTPGWDHNYEQYF
TGTGCCAGCACCCCCGGGTGGGACCACAACTACGAGCAGTACTTC
>.|TRBJ2-7|TRBD2|TRBV11-2
CASRGPGTSGSYEQYF
TGTGCCAGCAGGGGACCCGGGACTAGCGGGAGTTACGAGCAGTACTTC